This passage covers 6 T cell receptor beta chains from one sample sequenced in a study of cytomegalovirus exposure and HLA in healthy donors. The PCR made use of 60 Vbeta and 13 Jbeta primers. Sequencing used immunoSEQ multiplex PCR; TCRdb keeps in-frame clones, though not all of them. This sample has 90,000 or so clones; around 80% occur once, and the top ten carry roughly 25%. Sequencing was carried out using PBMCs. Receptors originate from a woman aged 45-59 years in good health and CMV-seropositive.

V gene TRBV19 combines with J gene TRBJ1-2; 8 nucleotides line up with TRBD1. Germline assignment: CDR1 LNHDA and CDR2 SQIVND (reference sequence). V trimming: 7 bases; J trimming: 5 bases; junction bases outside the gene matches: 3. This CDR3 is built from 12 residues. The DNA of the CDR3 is TGTGCCAGTATAAGACAGGGGTATGGCTACACCTTC. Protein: CASIRQGYGYTF.

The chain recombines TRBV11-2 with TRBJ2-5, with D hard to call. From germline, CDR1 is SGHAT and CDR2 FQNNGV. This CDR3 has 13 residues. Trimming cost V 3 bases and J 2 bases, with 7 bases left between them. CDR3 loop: CASSLVQQETQYF. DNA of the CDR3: TGTGCCAGCAGCTTGGTTCAGCAAGAGACCCAGTACTTC.

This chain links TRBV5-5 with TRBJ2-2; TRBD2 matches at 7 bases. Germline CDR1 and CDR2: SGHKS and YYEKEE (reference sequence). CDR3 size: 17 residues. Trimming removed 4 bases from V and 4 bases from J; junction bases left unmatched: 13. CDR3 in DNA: TGTGCCAGCAGCGCCCTCGGCGGGGGAGGGCTCACCGGGGAGCTGTTTTTT. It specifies CASSALGGGGLTGELFF. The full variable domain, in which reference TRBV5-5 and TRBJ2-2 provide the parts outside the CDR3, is DAGVTQSPTHLIKTRGQQVTLRCSPISGHKSVSWYQQVLGQGPQFIFQYYEKEERGRGNFPDRFSARQFPNYSSELNVNALLLGDSALYLCASSALGGGGLTGELFFGEGSRLTVL.

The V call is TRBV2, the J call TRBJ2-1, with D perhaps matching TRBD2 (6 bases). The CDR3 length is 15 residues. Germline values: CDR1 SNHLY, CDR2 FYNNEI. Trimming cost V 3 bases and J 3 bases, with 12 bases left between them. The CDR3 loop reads CASSDTGERYNEQFF. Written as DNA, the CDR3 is TGTGCCAGCAGTGATACGGGGGAGCGCTACAATGAGCAGTTCTTC.

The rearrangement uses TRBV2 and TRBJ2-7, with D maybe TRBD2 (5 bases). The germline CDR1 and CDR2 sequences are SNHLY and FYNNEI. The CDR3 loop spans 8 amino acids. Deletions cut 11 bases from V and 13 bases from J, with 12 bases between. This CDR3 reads CAGGLDYV. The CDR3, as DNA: TGTGCCGGAGGACTCGACTACGTC.

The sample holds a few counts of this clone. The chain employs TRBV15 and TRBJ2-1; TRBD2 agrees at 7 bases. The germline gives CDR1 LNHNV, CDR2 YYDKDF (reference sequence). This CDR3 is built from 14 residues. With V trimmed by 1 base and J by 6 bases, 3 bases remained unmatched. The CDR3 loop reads CATSRGREGNEQFF. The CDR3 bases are TGTGCCACCAGCAGAGGGAGGGAGGGCAATGAGCAGTTCTTC.